Here is one T cell receptor (beta chain) with its context. Per the authors' pipeline: Estimated nucleated cell counts came from reference gene primer amplification. Only in-frame clones appear in the TCRdb table, and some are missing; sequencing was by immunoSEQ multiplex PCR. For V, J and clone size, that table is used; D and trimming come from the DNA. The sample yields approximately 200,000 clones, approximately 80% seen once. These data originate in a study of blood T cell repertoires in COVID-19. Study at large: The United States, Italy and Spain provided the acute and convalescent COVID-19 samples. PBMCs, B-cell-depleted T cells, or T cells provided the cDNA or gDNA that made up the material.

This CDR3 comprises 15 residues. This TCR came from a woman between 50 and 59 years old with acute or convalescent COVID-19. The specimen was peripheral blood. The chain links TRBV1 to TRBJ1-3; the table's TRBD1 call for D was not verified on the DNA. TRBV1 counts as a pseudogene. CDR3 sequence: CTSSQEGRGGNTIYF. In DNA form, the CDR3 reads TGCACCAGCAGCCAAGAGGGCAGGGGAGGAAACACCATATATTTT.